Presented here are 32 T cell receptor beta chains from one specimen sequenced in a study of regulatory T cells in long-lasting Graves disease. Library construction for TCR beta used iRepertoire HTBI primers and Arm-PCR of CDR3 regions. TCRdb passed the multiplex PCR reads through MiXCR, listing each CDR3 protein once. The data contain hundreds of thousands of distinct CDR3 sequences, around 30% of them singletons. Time point noted: persistent/refractory GD, antithyroid drugs over 5 years with positive TRAb. PBMC-extracted RNA yielded the TCR library. This specimen was peripheral blood mononuclear cells (PBMCs), taken when the disease was refractory, from a patient treated with antithyroid drugs. These receptors were obtained from a female donor with Graves disease.

A few counts support this clonotype. The V call is TRBV20-1, the J call TRBJ2-7; TRBD2 is a possible D gene (6 bases). The CDR3 consists of 16 residues. CDR1 is DFQATT and CDR2 is SNEGSKA in the germline V gene (reference sequence). Trimming removed 0 bases from V and 6 bases from J, with 21 bases in between. The CDR3 DNA sequence: TGCAGTGCTAGAGATTTTTCTGGCGGGGCTCCTGGCGAGCAGTACTTC. Amino acids: CSARDFSGGAPGEQYF.

This clonotype was observed at least ten times. The rearrangement joins TRBV12-3 or TRBV12-4 to TRBJ2-5, with TRBD1 identical over 9 bases. CDR3 length equals 14 residues. V lost 6 bases to trimming and J lost 3 bases; unmatched junction nucleotides: 5. CDR3 bases: TGTGCCAGCAGGAGGGACAGGGAAGAAGAGACCCAGTACTTC. Protein product: CASRRDREEETQYF.

As regards this clonotype: This could be a read error, since a much larger clone is one nucleotide away. The missing conserved phenylalanine or tryptophan at the end of this CDR3 makes a read error likely. V is TRBV27 and J is TRBJ1-1; D unresolved. Germline V lookup: CDR1 MNHEY, CDR2 SMNVEV (reference sequence). Trimming shortened V by 3 bases and J by 1 base, and 6 bases separated the two germline ends. CDR3 size: 13 residues. This chain's CDR3 is CASSFNGNTEAFS. In DNA form, the CDR3 reads TGTGCCAGCAGTTTTAATGGGAACACTGAAGCTTTCTCT.

There are a few counts of this clonotype. The chain combines TRBV24-1 with TRBJ1-2, with D possibly being TRBD1 (6 bases). Trimming shortened V by 4 bases and J by 4 bases, and 9 bases separated the two germline ends. In germline, CDR1 is KGHDR, CDR2 SFDVKD. CDR3 length: 13 residues. The CDR3 DNA follows: TGTGCCACCAGTGACGCGACAGGCTATGGCTACACCTTC. This sequence encodes CATSDATGYGYTF.

This clonotype was recorded at least ten times. The chain couples TRBV12-3 or TRBV12-4 to TRBJ1-6; 10 bases agree with TRBD1. V dropped 6 bases and J dropped 5; count of bases not matched to a gene: 4. The CDR3 covers 15 residues. CDR3 in DNA: TGTGCCAGCAGCCGCGGGACAGGGGATAATTCACCCCTCCACTTT. Its protein is CASSRGTGDNSPLHF.

This clonotype came up a few times. V is TRBV7-9 and J is TRBJ1-2; no definite D call. Germline values: CDR1 SEHNR, CDR2 FQNEAQ (reference sequence). CDR3 length: 15 amino acids. Trimming cost V 5 bases and J 4 bases, with 17 bases left between them. The CDR3 DNA follows: TGTGCCAGCAGCCCCAGCGATCGGGCGGTCTATGGCTACACCTTC. Protein: CASSPSDRAVYGYTF.

The J gene is TRBJ1-2, the V gene TRBV20-1, with D uncertain. V shed 2 bases and J shed 2 bases, with 6 bases lying between them. Germline-derived CDR1 and CDR2 are DFQATT and SNEGSKA (reference sequence). This CDR3 is 12 amino acids long. The CDR3 sequence is CSARQANYGYTF. The CDR3 DNA follows: TGCAGTGCTAGACAGGCCAACTATGGCTACACCTTC.

The J gene is TRBJ2-7, the V gene TRBV12-3 or TRBV12-4, with 15 bases matching TRBD2. The CDR3 runs to 16 residues. The V and J ends lost 4 bases and 6 bases, in that order; junction bases with no gene match: 7. The CDR3 nucleotides read TGTGCCAGCAGTTCGGGACTAGCGGGAGGCCGTGCCGAGCAGTACTTC. Encoded protein: CASSSGLAGGRAEQYF.

The V gene is TRBV6-1, the J gene TRBJ1-3; the D is unclear. The CDR3 loop spans 14 amino acids. Germline CDR1 MNHNS, CDR2 SASEGT. The V end lost 5 bases, the J end lost 0 bases, and 8 bases lay between the germline ends. CDR3 sequence: CASSTDVSGNTIYF. The DNA for the CDR3 is TGTGCCAGCAGTACAGACGTCTCTGGAAACACCATATATTTT.

This clonotype was detected ten times or more. The rearrangement joins TRBV5-1 to TRBJ1-1; D remains unclear. The CDR3 is 13 amino acids. The ends were cut back, 4 bases at V and 1 base at J, with 8 bases in the middle. CDR1 and CDR2 from the germline V gene are SGHRS and YFSETQ. The CDR3, as DNA: TGCGCCAGCAGCCATACACAGAACACTGAAGCTTTCTTT. Translating gives CASSHTQNTEAFF.

This clonotype was picked up many times. The chain employs TRBV27 and TRBJ1-1, with 7 bases matching TRBD1. With 6 bases clipped from V and 3 bases from J, the junction kept 7 bases outside the gene matches. Germline loops: CDR1 MNHEY, CDR2 SMNVEV (reference sequence). This CDR3 is 14 amino acids long. The CDR3 reads CASSKTGIDTEAFF. The DNA for the CDR3 is TGTGCCAGCAGCAAGACAGGGATCGACACTGAAGCTTTCTTT.

This clonotype has just one count. An end of the junction does not agree with germline; a read error may underlie this. This chain's CDR3 is CASSRIVLNTGELVF. The CDR3 region has the DNA TGTGCCAGCAGCCGAATTGTTTTGAACACCGGGGAGCTGGTTTTT. This chain connects TRBV7-3 to TRBJ2-2, with a possible D match to TRBD2 (5 bases). Germline values: CDR1 SGHTA, CDR2 FQGTGA. The CDR3 runs to 15 residues.

This chain joins TRBV3-1 and TRBJ2-7; 8 bases are shared with TRBD1. Looked up from germline, CDR1 is LGHDT and CDR2 is YNNKEL (reference sequence). This CDR3 is 13 amino acids long. V shed 6 bases and J 2 bases; nucleotides not matched to a gene: 3. The CDR3 coding sequence is TGTGCCAGCAGGCCGGACAGGGCCTACGAGCAGTACTTC. Protein product: CASRPDRAYEQYF.

The rearrangement uses TRBV20-1 and TRBJ1-2; TRBD1 is a possible D gene (6 bases). Germline V lookup: CDR1 DFQATT, CDR2 SNEGSKA (reference sequence). V was clipped by 3 bases and J by 2 bases, with 10 bases between them. This CDR3 has 13 residues. The CDR3 bases are TGCAGTGCTAGTCCAGGGGTGAACTATGGCTACACCTTC. Protein sequence: CSASPGVNYGYTF.

V and J are TRBV5-6 and TRBJ2-3, with D possibly matching TRBD2 (5 bases). There are 15 residues in the CDR3. Trimming cost V 0 bases and J 4 bases, with 12 bases left between them. Germline CDR1 and CDR2: SGHDT and YYEEEE. CDR3 protein: CASSLADTGSDTQYF. Written as DNA, the CDR3 is TGTGCCAGCAGCTTGGCGGATACGGGATCAGATACGCAGTATTTT.

This clonotype was detected ten times or more. The chain is built from TRBV5-4 and TRBJ1-2; D is ambiguous. Germline loops: CDR1 SGHNT, CDR2 YYREEE (reference sequence). The CDR3 runs 13 residues. Between the trimmed V and J ends, which lost 4 bases and 0 bases, there was a span of 7 bases. The CDR3 loop reads CASSQDTNYGYTF. DNA of the CDR3: TGTGCCAGCAGCCAAGACACTAACTATGGCTACACCTTC.

The rearrangement uses TRBV5-1 and TRBJ1-4, with TRBD1 identical over 7 bases. The CDR3 consists of 14 residues. Trimming removed 4 bases from V and 6 bases from J; junction bases left unmatched: 6. Germline CDR1 and CDR2: SGHRS and YFSETQ. This CDR3 reads CASSVTGADEKLFF. CDR3 nucleotides: TGCGCCAGCAGCGTAACAGGGGCTGATGAAAAACTGTTTTTT.

This clonotype was picked up many times. CDR3 sequence: CASGQGTGDQPQHF. For the CDR3, the DNA is TGTGCTAGTGGTCAAGGGACAGGGGATCAGCCCCAGCATTTT. The rearrangement joins TRBV12-5 to TRBJ1-5; 10 bases are a match to TRBD1. CDR1 and CDR2 from the germline V gene are LGHNT and FRNRAP. CDR3 length: 14 residues. The V gene end was trimmed by 5 bases and the J gene end by 5 bases; junction bases not matched to a gene: 3.

The chain has TRBV19 and TRBJ1-1; TRBD1 agrees at 9 bases. This CDR3 contains 14 residues. The V segment lost 3 bases and the J segment 11 bases; nucleotides outside the gene matches: 10. The germline gives CDR1 LNHDA, CDR2 SQIVND (reference sequence). The CDR3 coding sequence is TGTGCCAGTAGTATCATGACTACAGGGGGCGACGCTTTCTTT. It yields the protein CASSIMTTGGDAFF.

This clonotype was counted ten times or more. The genes are TRBV2 and TRBJ1-5; the D is unclear. Germline V gene sequence: CDR1 SNHLY, CDR2 FYNNEI. The CDR3 length is 13 residues. Trimming cost V 6 bases and J 3 bases, with 9 bases left between them. The CDR3 nucleotides are TGTGCCAGCAGGATGTCGAACAATCAGCCCCAGCATTTT. Its translation is CASRMSNNQPQHF.

The sample holds many counts of this clonotype. The chain links TRBV2 to TRBJ1-4; TRBD1 might be the D (5 bases). The germline V and J ends were trimmed by 8 bases and 1 base, with 11 bases remaining between them. Germline lookup yields CDR1 SNHLY and CDR2 FYNNEI. The CDR3 contains 14 residues. The CDR3 region has the DNA TGTGCCAGCGGGACTTTCAGAACTAATGAAAAACTGTTTTTT. It encodes CASGTFRTNEKLFF.

This clonotype was seen only a few times. The chain employs TRBV6-2 or TRBV6-3 and TRBJ2-3; 14 nucleotides line up with TRBD2. This CDR3 spans 17 amino acids. The germline V gene encodes CDR1 MNHEY and CDR2 SVGEGT. Unmatched junction bases numbered 6, after V lost 2 bases and J lost 5 bases. This CDR3 reads CASSYPGLAGVVDTQYF. CDR3 bases: TGTGCCAGCAGTTACCCGGGACTAGCGGGAGTGGTAGATACGCAGTATTTT.

The chain employs TRBV10-1 and TRBJ2-5; 12 positions match TRBD2. The CDR3 length is 17 residues. V lost 6 bases to trimming and J lost 0 bases; unmatched junction nucleotides: 8. Germline-derived CDR1 and CDR2 are WNHNN and SYGVQD (reference sequence). CDR3 region: CASSPGLAGPHQETQYF. The CDR3 nucleotides are TGCGCCAGCAGCCCGGGACTAGCGGGCCCCCACCAAGAGACCCAGTACTTC.

The CDR3 coding sequence is TGTGCCAGTAGTGGATTGGACAGGATCTATGGCTACACCTTC. Protein: CASSGLDRIYGYTF. The chain couples TRBV19 to TRBJ1-2; 7 bases map to TRBD1. V shed 5 bases, J shed 4 bases, and the junction held 7 bases outside the gene matches. The CDR3 runs 14 residues. CDR1 and CDR2 (germline): LNHDA, SQIVND (reference sequence).

The chain combines TRBV20-1 with TRBJ2-1; D is ambiguous. Deletions cut 6 bases from V and 9 bases from J, with 12 bases between. This CDR3 has 11 amino acids. Germline V gene lookup returns CDR1 DFQATT and CDR2 SNEGSKA (reference sequence). The CDR3 spells CSAPTTAEQFF. The CDR3 nucleotides are TGCAGTGCCCCCACCACGGCTGAGCAGTTCTTC.

Points on this clonotype: A read error may explain this, as a much larger clone is one base away. The missing conserved phenylalanine or tryptophan at the end of this CDR3 makes a read error likely. The chain employs TRBV11-2 and TRBJ2-5; tentative D call: TRBD2 (6 bases). This CDR3 spans 16 amino acids. V lost 5 bases and J lost 2, with 18 bases in between. CDR1 and CDR2 (germline): SGHAT, FQNNGV. DNA of the CDR3: TGTGCCAGCAGCCTAGCGCGGGTTGGGGAACAAGAGACCCAGTACTCC. This codes for CASSLARVGEQETQYS.

The chain uses TRBV5-1 and TRBJ1-1, with a possible D match to TRBD1 (5 bases). The V gene lost 3 bases and the J gene lost 0 bases, with 12 bases spanning the gap. The germline V gene encodes CDR1 SGHRS and CDR2 YFSETQ. The CDR3 runs 15 residues. The CDR3 nucleotides are TGCGCCAGCAGCTACAGGACGGGCATGAACACTGAAGCTTTCTTT. It is translated as CASSYRTGMNTEAFF.

This clonotype was found many times. The chain links TRBV28 to TRBJ1-3, with 7 positions matching TRBD1. Germline lookup yields CDR1 MDHEN and CDR2 SYDVKM. The CDR3 is 15 residues long. J lost 4 bases, V lost 6 bases, and 9 bases had no gene match. The CDR3 DNA is TGTGCCAGCAGCCCCCTTGGGACAGCAGGAAACACCATATATTTT. Its translation is CASSPLGTAGNTIYF.

The CDR3 sequence: CAWTQTASNQPQHF. The CDR3 DNA is TGTGCCTGGACCCAGACAGCTAGCAATCAGCCCCAGCATTTT. V and J are TRBV30 and TRBJ1-5, with D perhaps TRBD1 (5 bases). CDR1 and CDR2 from the germline V gene are GTSNPN and SVGIG (reference sequence). The CDR3 consists of 14 residues. Trimming left V 4 bases short and J 0 bases short, with 10 bases between. The whole variable domain, remainder taken from reference TRBV30 and TRBJ1-5, is SQTIHQWPATLVQPVGSPLSLECTVEGTSNPNLYWYRQAAGRGLQLLFYSVGIGQISSEVPQNLSASRPQDRQFILSSKKLLLSDSGFYLCAWTQTASNQPQHFGDGTRLSIL.

This clonotype was recorded a few times. The rearrangement joins TRBV7-8 to TRBJ1-2; the D is unclear. This CDR3 comprises 16 residues. Trimming cost V 3 bases and J 8 bases, with 22 bases left between them. Germline lookup yields CDR1 SGHVS and CDR2 FQNEAQ. The CDR3 reads CASSLDRRGKEAGYTF. The CDR3 bases are TGTGCCAGCAGCTTGGATAGACGTGGGAAAGAAGCAGGCTACACCTTC.

A few counts support this clonotype. The chain has TRBV5-1 and TRBJ1-1; weak D call: TRBD1 (6 bases). Germline V gene data show CDR1 as SGHRS and CDR2 as YFSETQ. The CDR3 consists of 15 residues. V was clipped by 1 base and J by 1 base, with 11 bases between them. The CDR3 coding sequence is TGCGCCAGCAGCTTGCAGGGGCCTGAGAACACTGAAGCTTTCTTT. As protein: CASSLQGPENTEAFF.

The CDR3 DNA reads as TGTGCCAGCAGCGGAAACAGTTATGAAAAACTGTTTTTT. Its protein is CASSGNSYEKLFF. The rearrangement links TRBV5-5 to TRBJ1-4; D not certain. The length of the CDR3 is 13 residues. Looked up from germline, CDR1 is SGHKS and CDR2 is YYEKEE (reference sequence). Trimming left V 4 bases short and J 6 bases short, with 10 bases between.